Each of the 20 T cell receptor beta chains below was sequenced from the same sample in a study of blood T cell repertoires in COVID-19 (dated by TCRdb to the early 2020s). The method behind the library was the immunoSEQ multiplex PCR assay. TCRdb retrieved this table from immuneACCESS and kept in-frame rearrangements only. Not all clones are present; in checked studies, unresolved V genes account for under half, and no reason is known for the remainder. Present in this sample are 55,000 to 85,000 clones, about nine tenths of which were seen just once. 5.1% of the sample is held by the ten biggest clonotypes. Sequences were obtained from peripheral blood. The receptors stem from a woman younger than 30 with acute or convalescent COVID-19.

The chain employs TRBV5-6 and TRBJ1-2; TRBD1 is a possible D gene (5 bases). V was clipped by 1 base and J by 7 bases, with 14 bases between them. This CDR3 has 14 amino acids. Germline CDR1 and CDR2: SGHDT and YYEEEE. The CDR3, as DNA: TGTGCCAGCAGCTTGAGGGTCAGGCAGGGTGGCTACACCTTC. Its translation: CASSLRVRQGGYTF.

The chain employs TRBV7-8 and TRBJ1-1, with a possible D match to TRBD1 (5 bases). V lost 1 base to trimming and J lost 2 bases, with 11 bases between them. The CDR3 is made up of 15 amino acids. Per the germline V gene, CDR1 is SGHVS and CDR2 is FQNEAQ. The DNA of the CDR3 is TGTGCCAGCAGCTTAGTTCAGGGTCGTAACACTGAAGCTTTCTTT. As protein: CASSLVQGRNTEAFF.

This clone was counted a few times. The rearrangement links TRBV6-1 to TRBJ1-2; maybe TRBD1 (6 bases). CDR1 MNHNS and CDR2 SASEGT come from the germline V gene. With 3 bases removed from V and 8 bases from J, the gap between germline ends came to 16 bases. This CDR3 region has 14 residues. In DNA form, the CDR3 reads TGTGCCAGCAGTGATGTGATGGGGGCGGGCGGCTACACCTTC. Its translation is CASSDVMGAGGYTF.

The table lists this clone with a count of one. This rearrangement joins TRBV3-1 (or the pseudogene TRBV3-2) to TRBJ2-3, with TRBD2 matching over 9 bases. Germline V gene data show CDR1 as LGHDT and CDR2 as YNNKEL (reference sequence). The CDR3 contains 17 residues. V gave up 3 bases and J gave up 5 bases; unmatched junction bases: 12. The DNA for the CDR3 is TGTGCCAGCAGCCACGTCAGGGCGGGGGGGCAGGGAGATACGCAGTATTTT. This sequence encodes CASSHVRAGGQGDTQYF.

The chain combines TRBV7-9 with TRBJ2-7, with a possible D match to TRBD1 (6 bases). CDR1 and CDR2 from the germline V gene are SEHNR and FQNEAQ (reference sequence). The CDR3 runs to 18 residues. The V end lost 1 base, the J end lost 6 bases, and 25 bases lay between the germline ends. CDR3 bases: TGTGCCAGCAGCTTAGTTCCACTACCCGGGACATTCTACGGCGAGCAGTACTTC. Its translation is CASSLVPLPGTFYGEQYF.

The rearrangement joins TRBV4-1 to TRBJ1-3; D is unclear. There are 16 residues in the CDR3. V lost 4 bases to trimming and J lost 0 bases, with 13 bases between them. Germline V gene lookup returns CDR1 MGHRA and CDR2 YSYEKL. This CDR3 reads CASSPGSRNSGNTIYF. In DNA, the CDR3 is TGCGCCAGCAGCCCAGGATCCAGAAACTCTGGAAACACCATATATTTT.

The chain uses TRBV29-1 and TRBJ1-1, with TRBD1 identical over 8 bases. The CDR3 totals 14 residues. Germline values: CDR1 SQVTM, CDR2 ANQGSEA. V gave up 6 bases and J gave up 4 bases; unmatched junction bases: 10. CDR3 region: CSVWTGWVVTEAFF. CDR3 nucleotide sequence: TGCAGCGTCTGGACAGGGTGGGTCGTCACTGAAGCTTTCTTT.

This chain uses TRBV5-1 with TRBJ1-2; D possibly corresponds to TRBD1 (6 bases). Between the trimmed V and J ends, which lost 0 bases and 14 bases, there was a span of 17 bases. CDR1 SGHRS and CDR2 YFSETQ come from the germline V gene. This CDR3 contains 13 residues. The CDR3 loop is CASSLGSDSRWTF. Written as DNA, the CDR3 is TGCGCCAGCAGCTTGGGGTCGGACAGTCGTTGGACCTTC.

In DNA, the CDR3 is TGTGCCAGCAGCGTAGGGACAGAGGGACAGGAAGCTTTCTTT. Translation gives CASSVGTEGQEAFF. V gene TRBV5-6 combines with J gene TRBJ1-1; 7 bases fit TRBD1. J gave up 8 bases and V 4 bases, and 11 bases lay outside the gene matches. The CDR3 runs 14 residues. The germline gives CDR1 SGHDT, CDR2 YYEEEE. Complete variable domain (other parts from reference TRBV5-6 and TRBJ1-1): DAGVTQSPTHLIKTRGQQVTLRCSPKSGHDTVSWYQQALGQGPQFIFQYYEEEERQRGNFPDRFSGHQFPNYSSELNVNALLLGDSALYLCASSVGTEGQEAFFGQGTRLTVV.

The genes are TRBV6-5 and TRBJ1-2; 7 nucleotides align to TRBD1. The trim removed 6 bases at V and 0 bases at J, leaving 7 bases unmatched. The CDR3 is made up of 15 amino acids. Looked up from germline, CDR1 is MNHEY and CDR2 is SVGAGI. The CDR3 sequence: CASSPRDRSNYGYTF. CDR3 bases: TGTGCCAGCAGCCCCCGGGACAGATCTAACTATGGCTACACCTTC.

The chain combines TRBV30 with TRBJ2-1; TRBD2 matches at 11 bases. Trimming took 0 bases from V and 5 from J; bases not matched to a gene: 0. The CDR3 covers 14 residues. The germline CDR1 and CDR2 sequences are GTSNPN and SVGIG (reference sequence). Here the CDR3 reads CAWSVLAGDNEQFF. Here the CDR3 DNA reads TGTGCCTGGAGTGTACTAGCGGGGGACAATGAGCAGTTCTTC.

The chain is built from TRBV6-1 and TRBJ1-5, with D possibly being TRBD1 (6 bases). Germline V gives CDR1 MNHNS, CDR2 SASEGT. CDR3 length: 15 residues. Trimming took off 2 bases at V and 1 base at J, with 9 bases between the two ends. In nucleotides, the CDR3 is TGTGCCAGCAGTGAACGGACAGCCAGCAATCAGCCCCAGCATTTT. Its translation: CASSERTASNQPQHF.

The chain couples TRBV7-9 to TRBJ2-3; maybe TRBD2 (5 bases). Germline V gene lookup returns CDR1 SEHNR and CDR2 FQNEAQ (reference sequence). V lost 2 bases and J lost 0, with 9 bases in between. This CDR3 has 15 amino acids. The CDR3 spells CASSLFTGSTDTQYF. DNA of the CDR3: TGTGCCAGCAGCTTATTTACGGGGAGCACAGATACGCAGTATTTT.

The CDR3 DNA reads as TGTGCCAGTAGTATCAATCGCGGGATAGATACGCAGTATTTT. It codes for CASSINRGIDTQYF. J is TRBJ2-3 and V is TRBV19; tentatively, D is TRBD2 (6 bases). The V and J ends lost 3 bases and 5 bases respectively, with 12 bases between them. Germline CDR1 and CDR2: LNHDA and SQIVND (reference sequence). CDR3 length: 14 residues.

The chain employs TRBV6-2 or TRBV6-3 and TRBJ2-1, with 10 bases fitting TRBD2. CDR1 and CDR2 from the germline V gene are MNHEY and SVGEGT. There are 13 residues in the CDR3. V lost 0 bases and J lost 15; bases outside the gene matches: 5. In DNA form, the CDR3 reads TGTGCCAGCAGTTACTCCGAGCGGGGGGGCCTGTTCTTC. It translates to CASSYSERGGLFF.

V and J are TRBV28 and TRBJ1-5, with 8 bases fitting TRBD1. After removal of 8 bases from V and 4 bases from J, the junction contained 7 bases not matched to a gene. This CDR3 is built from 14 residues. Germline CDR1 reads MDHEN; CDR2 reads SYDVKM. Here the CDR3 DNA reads TGTGCCAGCTTCGGCCAGGGGGCAAATCAGCCCCAGCATTTT. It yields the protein CASFGQGANQPQHF. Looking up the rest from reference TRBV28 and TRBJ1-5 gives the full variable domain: DVKVTQSSRYLVKRTGEKVFLECVQDMDHENMFWYRQDPGLGLRLIYFSYDVKMKEKGDIPEGYSVSREKKERFSLILESASTNQTSMYLCASFGQGANQPQHFGDGTRLSIL.

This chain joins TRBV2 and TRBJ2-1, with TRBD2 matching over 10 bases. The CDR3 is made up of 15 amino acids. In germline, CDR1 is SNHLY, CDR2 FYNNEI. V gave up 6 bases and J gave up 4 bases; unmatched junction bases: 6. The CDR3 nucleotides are TGTGCCAGCAGAGCCGGGACTAGCGATTACAATGAGCAGTTCTTC. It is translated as CASRAGTSDYNEQFF.

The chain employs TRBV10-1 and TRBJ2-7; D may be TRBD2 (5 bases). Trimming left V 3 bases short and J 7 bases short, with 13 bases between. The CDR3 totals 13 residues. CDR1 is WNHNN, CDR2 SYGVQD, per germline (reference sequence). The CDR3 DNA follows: TGCGCCAGCAGTGACAGTGGGCCGGGGGAGCAGTACTTC. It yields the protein CASSDSGPGEQYF.

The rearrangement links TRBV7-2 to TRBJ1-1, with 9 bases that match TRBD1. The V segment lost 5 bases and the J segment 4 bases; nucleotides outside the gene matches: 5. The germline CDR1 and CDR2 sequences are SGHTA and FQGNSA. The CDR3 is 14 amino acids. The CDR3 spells CASSLTTGGTEAFF. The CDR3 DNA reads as TGTGCCAGCAGCCTGACGACAGGGGGCACTGAAGCTTTCTTT.

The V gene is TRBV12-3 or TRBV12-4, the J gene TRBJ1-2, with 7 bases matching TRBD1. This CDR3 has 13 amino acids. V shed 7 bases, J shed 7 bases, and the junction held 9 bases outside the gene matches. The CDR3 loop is CASMLGGYGGYTF. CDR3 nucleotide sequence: TGTGCCAGCATGCTAGGGGGCTATGGTGGCTACACCTTC.